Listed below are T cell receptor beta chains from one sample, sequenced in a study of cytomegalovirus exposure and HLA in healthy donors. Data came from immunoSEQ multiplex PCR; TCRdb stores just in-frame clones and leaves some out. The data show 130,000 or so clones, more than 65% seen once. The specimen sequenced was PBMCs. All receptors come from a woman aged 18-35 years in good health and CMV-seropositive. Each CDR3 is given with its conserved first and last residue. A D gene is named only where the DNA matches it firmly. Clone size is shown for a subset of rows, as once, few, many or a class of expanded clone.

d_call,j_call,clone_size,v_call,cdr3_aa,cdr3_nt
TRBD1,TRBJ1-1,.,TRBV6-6,CASRLDRVGEAFF,TGTGCCAGCAGGCTTGACAGGGTTGGAGAAGCTTTCTTT
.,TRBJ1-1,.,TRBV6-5,CASLRGKNTEAFF,TGTGCCAGCTTACGGGGGAAGAACACTGAAGCTTTCTTT
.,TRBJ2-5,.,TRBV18,CASSPLLQGYETQYF,TGTGCCAGCTCACCATTACTCCAGGGGTATGAGACCCAGTACTTC
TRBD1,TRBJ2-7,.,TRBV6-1,CASQDRGSDEQYF,TGTGCCAGCCAGGACAGGGGAAGTGACGAGCAGTACTTC
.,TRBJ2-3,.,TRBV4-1,CASSQDAGGDTDTQYF,TGCGCCAGCAGCCAAGATGCAGGAGGGGACACAGATACGCAGTATTTT
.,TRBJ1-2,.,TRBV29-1,CSVARGEGYTF,TGCAGCGTGGCCCGGGGGGAAGGCTACACCTTC
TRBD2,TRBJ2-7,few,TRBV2,CASQRGPSYEQYF,TGTGCCAGCCAGCGGGGGCCTTCCTACGAGCAGTACTTC
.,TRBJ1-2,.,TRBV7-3,CASSLTGGPAGYTF,TGTGCCAGCAGCTTAACCGGGGGACCGGCTGGCTACACCTTC
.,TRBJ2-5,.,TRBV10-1,CASPPAAGVETQYF,TGCGCCAGCCCCCCTGCAGCAGGGGTGGAGACCCAGTACTTC
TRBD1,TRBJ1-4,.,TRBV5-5,CASSLGGQINEKLFF,TGTGCCAGCAGCTTGGGGGGACAGATTAATGAAAAACTGTTTTTT
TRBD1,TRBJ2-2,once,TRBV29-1,CSVGTGAGELFF,TGCAGCGTAGGGACAGGGGCCGGGGAGCTGTTTTTT
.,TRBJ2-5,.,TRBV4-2,CASSADSRLGEETQYF,TGTGCCAGCAGCGCAGACTCAAGACTGGGAGAAGAGACCCAGTACTTC
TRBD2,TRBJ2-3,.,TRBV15,CAILAGATDTQYF,TGTGCCATACTAGCGGGGGCGACAGATACGCAGTATTTT
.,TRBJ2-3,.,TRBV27,CASSSNTDTQYF,TGTGCCAGCAGTTCCAACACAGATACGCAGTATTTT
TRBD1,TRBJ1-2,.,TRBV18,CASSPGQDSYGYTF,TGTGCCAGCTCACCCGGACAGGATAGCTATGGCTACACCTTC
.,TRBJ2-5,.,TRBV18,CASSPRGGLQETQYF,TGTGCCAGCTCACCAAGGGGGGGCCTTCAAGAGACCCAGTACTTC
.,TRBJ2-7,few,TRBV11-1,CASPGSYEQYF,TGTGCCAGCCCCGGTTCCTACGAGCAGTACTTC
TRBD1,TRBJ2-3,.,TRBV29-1,CSVSRAGQGTSTDTQYF,TGCAGCGTCTCTCGAGCCGGACAGGGAACTAGCACAGATACGCAGTATTTT
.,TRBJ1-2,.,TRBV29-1,CSVSDRLYGYTF,TGCAGCGTTTCGGACAGACTTTATGGCTACACCTTC
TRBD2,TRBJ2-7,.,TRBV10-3,CAISGPAGGYEQYF,TGTGCCATCAGTGGCCCAGCGGGGGGGTACGAGCAGTACTTC
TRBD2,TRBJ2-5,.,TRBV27,CASSTRTSLKTQYF,TGTGCCAGCAGTACTAGGACTAGTTTAAAGACCCAGTACTTC
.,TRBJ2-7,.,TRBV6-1,CASRVNLGAYEQYF,TGTGCCAGCAGAGTTAACCTGGGCGCCTACGAGCAGTACTTC
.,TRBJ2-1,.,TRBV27,CASSISDEQFF,TGTGCCAGCAGTATCTCGGATGAGCAGTTCTTC
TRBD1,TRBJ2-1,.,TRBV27,CASSLGGQEQFF,TGTGCCAGCAGTTTAGGGGGACAGGAGCAGTTCTTC
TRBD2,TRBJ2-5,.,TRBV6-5,CASSFLAGGRETQYF,TGTGCCAGCAGTTTCTTAGCGGGGGGGCGGGAGACCCAGTACTTC
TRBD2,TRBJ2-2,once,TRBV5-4,CASSLFGGATGELFF,TGTGCCAGCAGCTTGTTCGGGGGGGCCACCGGGGAGCTGTTTTTT
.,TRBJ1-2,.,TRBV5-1,CASSPSPGSGKGGYTF,TGCGCCAGCAGCCCCAGCCCCGGGTCGGGAAAGGGTGGCTACACCTTC
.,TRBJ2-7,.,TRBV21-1,CASSKLKDSSYEQYF,TGTGCCAGCAGCAAACTCAAGGACAGCTCCTACGAGCAGTACTTC
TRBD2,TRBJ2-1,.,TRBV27,CASSLSTAGGNNEQFF,TGTGCCAGCAGTTTATCGACAGCGGGGGGTAACAATGAGCAGTTCTTC
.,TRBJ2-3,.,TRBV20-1,CSAELTDTQYF,TGCAGTGCCGAGCTAACAGATACGCAGTATTTT